This T cell receptor (beta chain) was identified in a study of T cell responses to AZD1222 COVID-19 vaccine. TCRdb's copy holds only in-frame clones and misses some; the assay was immunoSEQ multiplex PCR. This sample has 150,000 to 200,000 clones, with roughly nine tenths found just once. V lost 1 base to trimming and J lost 8 bases, with 12 bases between them. CDR3 length: 14 amino acids. Germline V gives CDR1 SGHTS, CDR2 YDEGEE. Sequencing used peripheral blood, obtained on day 0 of AZD1222 vaccination. The chain links TRBV5-8 to TRBJ1-4, with TRBD1 as a possible D gene (5 bases). This TCR derives from an adult in good health. The CDR3 spells CASSLSGAEEKLFF. The CDR3 nucleotides read TGTGCCAGCAGCTTGAGCGGGGCTGAAGAAAAACTGTTTTTT.